This is a list of T cell receptor beta chains from one sample in a study of regulatory T cells in long-lasting Graves disease. Via MiXCR, TCRdb re-called the multiplex PCR reads, giving one row per CDR3 protein. The table includes more than 450,000 distinct CDR3 sequences, about a sixth detected once. These data were also reused for a study on T cells in Graves' hyperthyroidism and ophthalmopathy.

The sample consisted of peripheral blood mononuclear cells (PBMCs), taken at new diagnosis, from a patient treated with antithyroid drugs. The receptors derive from a man aged 35 to 55 with Graves disease. Both conserved end residues are part of each CDR3. Each record gives: V gene, D gene, clone size, J gene, CDR3 protein, CDR3 DNA. D genes are given only for firm matches. Rows may omit the clone size; those that give it use once, few, many or a size class.

>TRBV5-1|NA|NA|TRBJ1-1
CASSLGRATDTEAFF
TGCGCCAGCAGCCTTGGACGGGCGACGGACACTGAAGCTTTCTTT
>TRBV20-1|NA|many|TRBJ1-1
CSARDKVGLLNTEAFF
TGCAGTGCTAGAGATAAGGTCGGGCTGCTGAACACTGAAGCTTTCTTT
>TRBV2|TRBD2|many|TRBJ2-1
CASRELANEQFF
TGTGCCAGCAGGGAACTAGCGAATGAGCAGTTCTTC
>TRBV18|TRBD1|many|TRBJ1-5
CTSSPRTGDGQPQHF
TGTACCAGCTCACCACGGACAGGGGACGGTCAGCCCCAGCATTTT
>TRBV2|NA|many|TRBJ2-1
CASISASWSHEQFF
TGTGCCAGCATCTCCGCCTCCTGGTCCCATGAGCAGTTCTTC
>TRBV7-2|NA|many|TRBJ2-1
CASSLAGVHYNEQFF
TGTGCCAGCAGCTTAGCTGGGGTTCACTACAATGAGCAGTTCTTC
>TRBV7-9|NA|few|TRBJ2-2
CASSLGTSGELFF
TGTGCCAGCAGCTTAGGGACCTCCGGGGAGCTGTTTTTT
>TRBV27|NA|NA|TRBJ2-1
CASSLGGTRNEQFF
TGTGCCAGCAGTTTAGGGGGAACGAGAAATGAGCAGTTCTTC
>TRBV5-1|NA|few|TRBJ1-6
CASSLGEQGVFSYNSPLHF
TGCGCCAGCAGCTTGGGGGAACAGGGTGTGTTCTCCTATAATTCACCCCTCCACTTT
>TRBV3-1|NA|many|TRBJ1-6
CASSRNNSPLHF
TGTGCCAGCAGCCGAAATAATTCACCCCTCCACTTT
>TRBV27|NA|many|TRBJ2-7
CASSLSGGGEGIPYEQYF
TGTGCCAGCAGTTTATCAGGAGGGGGCGAGGGTATACCCTACGAGCAGTACTTC
>TRBV3-1|NA|many|TRBJ2-1
CASGMSYNEQFF
TGTGCCAGCGGGATGTCCTACAATGAGCAGTTCTTC
>TRBV5-1|NA|many|TRBJ2-3
CASSPAGTDTQYF
TGCGCCTCCTCCCCGGCGGGCACAGATACGCAGTATTTT
>TRBV10-1|TRBD1|NA|TRBJ1-5
CASSESRDRAPRVLQPQHF
TGCGCCAGCAGTGAGTCCCGGGACAGGGCTCCCCGGGTTTTGCAGCCCCAGCATTTT
>TRBV2|NA|NA|TRBJ1-1
CAGSKGHTEAFF
TGTGCCGGCAGTAAAGGGCACACTGAAGCTTTCTTT
>TRBV18|NA|NA|TRBJ2-2
CASSPREGLGSTGELFF
TGTGCCAGCTCACCGAGGGAAGGGCTCGGATCCACCGGGGAGCTGTTTTTT
>TRBV10-3|TRBD1|few|TRBJ2-3
CAIKTGTGTDTQYF
TGTGCCATCAAGACGGGGACAGGAACAGATACGCAGTATTTT
>TRBV28|NA|many|TRBJ2-5
CASYGSQETQYF
TGTGCCAGCTACGGGAGCCAAGAGACCCAGTACTTC
>TRBV19|NA|NA|TRBJ2-3
CASSIGDRATDTQYF
TGTGCCAGTAGTATAGGAGACAGAGCCACAGATACGCAGTATTTT
>TRBV7-3|NA|NA|TRBJ2-1
CASSLGIADYNEQFF
TGTGCCAGCAGCTTAGGGATAGCGGACTACAATGAGCAGTTCTTC
>TRBV11-2|NA|many|TRBJ2-7
CASSLVLTSSYEQYF
TGTGCCAGCAGCTTAGTTCTCACCAGCTCCTACGAGCAGTACTTC
>TRBV6-5|NA|NA|TRBJ2-3
CASSSGLLGTDAQYF
TGTGCCAGCAGTTCGGGCTTACTCGGCACAGATGCGCAGTATTTT
>TRBV12-3/TRBV12-4|NA|NA|TRBJ1-2
CASSFPDFYGYTF
TGTGCCAGCAGTTTCCCAGACTTCTATGGCTACACCTTC
>TRBV18|NA|many|TRBJ1-1
CASSPGAMNTEAFF
TGTGCCAGCTCACCGGGGGCGATGAACACTGAAGCTTTCTTT
>TRBV20-1|NA|many|TRBJ2-1
CSARDKRGYYNEQFF
TGCAGTGCTAGAGATAAAAGGGGATACTACAATGAGCAGTTCTTC
>TRBV7-6|NA|many|TRBJ1-4
CASSLGGLAELFF
TGTGCCAGCAGCTTGGGCGGCCTGGCGGAACTGTTTTTT
>TRBV28|NA|many|TRBJ2-3
CASSLTDRITDTQYF
TGTGCCAGCAGCCTCACCGACAGGATCACAGATACGCAGTATTTT
>TRBV4-1|NA|once|TRBJ1-2
CASSQDLWGLANYGYTF
TGCGCCAGCAGCCAAGATCTGTGGGGGCTTGCTAACTATGGCTACACCTTC
>TRBV29-1|NA|NA|TRBJ1-1
CSVGVPRGLNTEAFF
TGCAGCGTGGGGGTCCCGCGTGGCCTTAACACTGAAGCTTTCTTT
>TRBV20-1|TRBD2|many|TRBJ2-1
CSATPPGTSGSYEQFF
TGCAGTGCTACCCCCCCCGGGACTAGCGGGAGCTATGAGCAGTTCTTC
>TRBV18|TRBD2|NA|TRBJ2-2
CASSPLDLAGSGELFF
TGTGCCAGCTCACCACTTGACCTAGCGGGATCCGGGGAGCTGTTTTTT
>TRBV9|NA|few|TRBJ2-7
CASSALSGSYYEQYF
TGTGCCAGCAGCGCCCTTTCCGGAAGTTACTACGAGCAGTACTTC
>TRBV5-1|TRBD1|many|TRBJ1-2
CASSLPGQGSGYTF
TGCGCCAGCAGCCTTCCCGGACAGGGTAGCGGCTACACCTTC
>TRBV12-3/TRBV12-4|NA|many|TRBJ2-3
CASSFWPDGGYF
TGTGCCAGCAGTTTCTGGCCAGATGGGGGGTATTTT
>TRBV28|TRBD1|many|TRBJ1-1
CASSLLQGRSFF
TGTGCCAGCAGTTTACTACAGGGGAGATCTTTCTTT
>TRBV30|NA|many|TRBJ2-3
CAWSVGGRADTQYF
TGTGCCTGGAGTGTAGGGGGGCGCGCAGATACGCAGTATTTT
>TRBV6-1|TRBD2|many|TRBJ2-7
CASSGPGGYEQYF
TGTGCCAGCAGTGGCCCGGGGGGCTACGAGCAGTACTTC